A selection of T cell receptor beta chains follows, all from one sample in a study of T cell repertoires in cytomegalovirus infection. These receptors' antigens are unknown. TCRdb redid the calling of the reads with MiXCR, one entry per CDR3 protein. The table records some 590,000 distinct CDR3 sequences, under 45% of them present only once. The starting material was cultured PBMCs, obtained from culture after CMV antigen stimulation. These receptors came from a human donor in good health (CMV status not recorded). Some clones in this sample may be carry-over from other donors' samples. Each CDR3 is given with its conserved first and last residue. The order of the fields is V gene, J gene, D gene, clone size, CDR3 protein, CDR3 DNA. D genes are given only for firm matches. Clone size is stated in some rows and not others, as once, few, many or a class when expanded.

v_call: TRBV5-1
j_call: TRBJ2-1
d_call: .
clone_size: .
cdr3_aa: CASSVPASSNEQFF
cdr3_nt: TGCGCCAGCAGCGTGCCTGCTAGCAGCAATGAGCAGTTCTTC

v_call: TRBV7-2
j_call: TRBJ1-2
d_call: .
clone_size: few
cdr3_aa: CASSMGSSHYGYTF
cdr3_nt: TGTGCCAGCAGCATGGGATCCTCTCATTATGGCTACACCTTC

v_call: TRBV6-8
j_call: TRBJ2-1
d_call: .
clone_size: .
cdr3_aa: CASSYITTNEQFF
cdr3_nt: TGTGCCAGCAGTTACATTACTACCAATGAGCAGTTCTTC

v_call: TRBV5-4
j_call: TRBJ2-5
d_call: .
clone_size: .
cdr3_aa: CASSFQQGYQETQYF
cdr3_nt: TGTGCCAGCAGCTTTCAACAGGGATACCAAGAGACCCAGTACTTC

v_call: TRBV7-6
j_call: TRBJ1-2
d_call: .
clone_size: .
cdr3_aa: CASSLGTARNYGYTF
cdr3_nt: TGTGCCAGCAGCTTAGGGACAGCTCGAAACTATGGCTACACCTTC

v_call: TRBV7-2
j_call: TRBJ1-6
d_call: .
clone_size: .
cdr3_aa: CASSSRDSPLHF
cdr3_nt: TGTGCCAGCAGCAGCAGGGATTCACCCCTCCACTTT

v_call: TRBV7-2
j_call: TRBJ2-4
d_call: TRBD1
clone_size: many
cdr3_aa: CASSPGWGRGLFKNIQYF
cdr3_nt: TGTGCCAGCAGCCCGGGCTGGGGCAGGGGGCTATTCAAAAACATTCAGTACTTC

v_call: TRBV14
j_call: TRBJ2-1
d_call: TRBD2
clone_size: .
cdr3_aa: CASSQVLGLAGERNEQFF
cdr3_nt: TGTGCCAGCAGCCAAGTCCTCGGACTAGCGGGAGAACGGAATGAGCAGTTCTTC

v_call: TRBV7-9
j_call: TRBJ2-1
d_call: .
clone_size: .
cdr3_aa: CASSRGILYNEQFF
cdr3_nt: TGTGCCAGCAGCCGGGGGATATTGTACAATGAGCAGTTCTTC

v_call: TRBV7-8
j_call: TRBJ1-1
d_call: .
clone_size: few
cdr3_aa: CASSLGVLLNTEAFF
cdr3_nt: TGTGCCAGCAGCTTAGGCGTCCTGCTGAACACTGAAGCTTTCTTT

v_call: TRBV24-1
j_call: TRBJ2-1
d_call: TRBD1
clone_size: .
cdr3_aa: CATSPQGAGEQFF
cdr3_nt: TGTGCCACCAGTCCCCAGGGGGCGGGAGAGCAGTTCTTC

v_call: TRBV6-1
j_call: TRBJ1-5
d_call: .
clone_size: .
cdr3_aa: CASSEIVGVNQPQHF
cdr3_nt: TGTGCCAGCAGTGAAATTGTAGGGGTCAATCAGCCCCAGCATTTT

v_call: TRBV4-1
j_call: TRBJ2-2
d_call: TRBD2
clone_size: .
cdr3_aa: CASSQDPSGGAWIGELFF
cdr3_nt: TGTGCCAGCAGCCAAGACCCTAGCGGGGGGGCCTGGATCGGGGAGCTGTTTTTT

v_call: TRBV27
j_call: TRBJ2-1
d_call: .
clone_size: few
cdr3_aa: CASSRQSVYNEQFF
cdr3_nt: TGTGCCAGCAGCAGACAATCGGTATACAATGAGCAGTTCTTC

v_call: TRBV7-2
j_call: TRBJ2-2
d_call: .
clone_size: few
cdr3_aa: CASSLVLSNTGELFF
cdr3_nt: TGTGCCAGCAGCTTAGTTTTGTCGAACACCGGGGAGCTGTTTTTT

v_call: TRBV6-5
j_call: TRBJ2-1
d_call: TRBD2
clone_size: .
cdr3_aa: CASSYVRDYSEQFF
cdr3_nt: TGTGCCAGCAGTTACGTTCGGGACTACAGTGAGCAGTTCTTC

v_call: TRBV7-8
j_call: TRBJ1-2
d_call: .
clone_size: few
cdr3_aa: CASSLTGTVGHTF
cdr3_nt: TGTGCCAGCAGCCTAACCGGGACCGTGGGTCACACCTTC

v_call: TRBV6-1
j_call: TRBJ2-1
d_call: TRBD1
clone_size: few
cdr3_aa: CASSLGTASNIGEQFF
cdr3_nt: TGTGCCAGCAGCCTTGGGACAGCAAGTAACATCGGTGAGCAGTTCTTC

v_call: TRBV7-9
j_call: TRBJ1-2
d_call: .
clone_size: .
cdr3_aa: CASSLGWRDGYTF
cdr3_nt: TGTGCCAGCAGCTTAGGCTGGAGGGATGGCTACACCTTC

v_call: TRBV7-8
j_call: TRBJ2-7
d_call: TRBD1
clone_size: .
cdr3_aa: CASSFTTGPSYEQYF
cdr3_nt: TGTGCCAGCAGCTTCACGACAGGGCCCTCCTACGAGCAGTACTTC

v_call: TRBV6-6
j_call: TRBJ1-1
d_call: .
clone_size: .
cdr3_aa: CASSPRRPKEAFF
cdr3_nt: TGTGCCAGCAGCCCTAGACGGCCCAAAGAAGCTTTCTTT

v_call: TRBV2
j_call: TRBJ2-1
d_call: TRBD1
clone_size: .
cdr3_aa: CASNDRGGFYEQFF
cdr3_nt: TGTGCCAGCAACGACAGGGGGGGGTTCTATGAGCAGTTCTTC

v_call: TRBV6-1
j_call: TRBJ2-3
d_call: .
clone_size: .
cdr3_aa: CASSSMASTDTQYF
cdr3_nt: TGTGCCAGCAGTTCCATGGCCTCTACAGATACGCAGTATTTT

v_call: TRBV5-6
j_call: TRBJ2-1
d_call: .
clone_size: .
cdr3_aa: CASTPLGGSYNEQFF
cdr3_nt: TGTGCCAGCACCCCGCTGGGGGGTTCCTACAATGAGCAGTTCTTC

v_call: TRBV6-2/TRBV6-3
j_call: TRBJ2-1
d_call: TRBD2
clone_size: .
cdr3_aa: CASSTLSGSNYNEQFF
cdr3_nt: TGTGCCAGCAGCACTCTCAGCGGGAGTAACTACAATGAGCAGTTCTTC

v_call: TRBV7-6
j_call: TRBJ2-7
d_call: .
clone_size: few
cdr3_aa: CASSLRSEVIPEQYF
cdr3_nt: TGTGCCAGCAGCTTACGCTCGGAGGTTATCCCCGAGCAGTACTTC

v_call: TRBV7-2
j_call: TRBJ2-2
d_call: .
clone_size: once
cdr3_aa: CASSSRQDNTGELFF
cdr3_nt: TGTGCCAGCAGCTCCCGACAGGACAACACCGGGGAGCTGTTTTTT

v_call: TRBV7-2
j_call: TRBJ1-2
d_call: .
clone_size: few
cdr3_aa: CASSFGLGNYGYTF
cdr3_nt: TGTGCCAGCAGCTTCGGGCTCGGCAACTATGGCTACACCTTC

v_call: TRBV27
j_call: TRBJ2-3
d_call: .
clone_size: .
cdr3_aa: CASKPVATDTQYF
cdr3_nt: TGTGCCAGCAAACCTGTAGCCACAGATACGCAGTATTTT

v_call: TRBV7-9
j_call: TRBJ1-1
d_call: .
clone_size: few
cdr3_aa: CASSLLDGTEAFF
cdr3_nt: TGTGCCAGCAGCTTATTGGATGGCACTGAAGCTTTCTTT

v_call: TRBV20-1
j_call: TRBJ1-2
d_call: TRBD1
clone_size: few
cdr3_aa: CSASGDRGNYGYTF
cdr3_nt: TGCAGTGCTAGCGGTGACAGGGGTAACTATGGCTACACCTTC

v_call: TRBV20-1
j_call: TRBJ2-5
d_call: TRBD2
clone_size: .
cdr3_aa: CSANSGGMETQYF
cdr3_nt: TGCAGTGCTAATTCGGGGGGTATGGAGACCCAGTACTTC

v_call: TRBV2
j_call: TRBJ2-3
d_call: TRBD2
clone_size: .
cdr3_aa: CAVTSGSTDTQYF
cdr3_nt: TGTGCCGTAACTAGCGGGAGCACAGATACGCAGTATTTT

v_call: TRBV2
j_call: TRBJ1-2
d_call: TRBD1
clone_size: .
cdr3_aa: CASSPGQGNHGYTF
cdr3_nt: TGTGCCAGCAGTCCCGGACAGGGCAATCATGGCTACACCTTC

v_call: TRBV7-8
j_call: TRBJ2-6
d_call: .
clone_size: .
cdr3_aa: CASSLGQLSGANVLTF
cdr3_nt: TGTGCCAGCAGCTTAGGACAGCTCTCTGGGGCCAACGTCCTGACTTTC

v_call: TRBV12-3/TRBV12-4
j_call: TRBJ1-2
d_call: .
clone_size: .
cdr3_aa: CASSISGDGYTF
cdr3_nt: TGTGCCAGCAGTATCAGTGGGGATGGCTACACCTTC

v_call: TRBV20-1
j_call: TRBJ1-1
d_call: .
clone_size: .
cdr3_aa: CSASLPWGDTEAFF
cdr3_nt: TGCAGTGCTAGTCTGCCGTGGGGTGACACTGAAGCTTTCTTT

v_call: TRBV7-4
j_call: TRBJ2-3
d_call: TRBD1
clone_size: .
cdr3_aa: CASSWRTGGNTDTQYF
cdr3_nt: TGTGCCAGCAGCTGGAGGACAGGGGGAAACACAGATACGCAGTATTTT

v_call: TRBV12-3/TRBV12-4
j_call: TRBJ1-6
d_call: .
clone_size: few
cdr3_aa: CASSRQPDNSPLHF
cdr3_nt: TGTGCCAGCAGTCGACAGCCAGATAATTCACCCCTCCACTTT

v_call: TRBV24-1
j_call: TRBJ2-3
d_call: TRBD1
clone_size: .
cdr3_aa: CATSDSGQGALRYTDTQYF
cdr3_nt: TGTGCCACCAGTGATTCGGGACAGGGGGCCCTCAGGTACACAGATACGCAGTATTTT

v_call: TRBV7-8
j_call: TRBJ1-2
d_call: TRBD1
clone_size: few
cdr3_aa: CASSTHRGSEGYGYTF
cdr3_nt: TGTGCCAGCAGCACCCACAGGGGATCGGAAGGCTATGGCTACACCTTC

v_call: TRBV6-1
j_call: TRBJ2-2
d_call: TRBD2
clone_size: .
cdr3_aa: CASSFLAANTGELFF
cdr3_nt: TGTGCCAGCAGTTTCCTAGCGGCAAACACCGGGGAGCTGTTTTTT

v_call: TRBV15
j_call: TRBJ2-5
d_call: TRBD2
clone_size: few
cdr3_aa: CATSRVSGRRETQYF
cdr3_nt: TGTGCCACCAGCAGAGTTAGCGGGAGAAGGGAGACCCAGTACTTC

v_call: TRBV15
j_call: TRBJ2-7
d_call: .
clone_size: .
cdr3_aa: CATSREGDGSHEQYF
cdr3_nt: TGTGCCACCAGCAGAGAAGGGGACGGCTCTCACGAGCAGTACTTC

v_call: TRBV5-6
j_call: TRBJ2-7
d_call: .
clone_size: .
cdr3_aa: CASSHPGITYEQYF
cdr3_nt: TGTGCCAGCAGCCACCCAGGTATTACCTACGAGCAGTACTTC

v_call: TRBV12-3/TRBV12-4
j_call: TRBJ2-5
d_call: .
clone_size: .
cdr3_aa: CASNNGAEETQYF
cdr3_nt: TGTGCCAGCAACAACGGGGCAGAAGAGACCCAGTACTTC

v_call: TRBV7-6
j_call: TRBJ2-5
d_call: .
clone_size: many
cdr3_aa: CASSPPRERGETQYF
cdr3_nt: TGTGCCAGCAGCCCCCCTCGGGAAAGGGGAGAGACCCAGTACTTC

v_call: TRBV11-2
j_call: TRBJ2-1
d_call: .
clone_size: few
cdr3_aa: CASSSLVGAYNEQFF
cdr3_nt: TGTGCCAGCAGCTCCCTAGTCGGCGCCTACAATGAGCAGTTCTTC

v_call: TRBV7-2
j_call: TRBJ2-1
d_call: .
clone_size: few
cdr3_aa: CASSLGIRDEQFF
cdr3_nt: TGTGCCAGCAGCTTAGGGATTCGCGATGAGCAGTTCTTC

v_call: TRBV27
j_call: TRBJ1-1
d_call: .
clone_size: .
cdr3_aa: CASREGTNTEAFF
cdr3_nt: TGTGCCAGCAGGGAGGGAACTAACACTGAAGCTTTCTTT

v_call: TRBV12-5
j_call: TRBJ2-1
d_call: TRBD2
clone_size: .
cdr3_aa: CASGLPRGLALYEQFF
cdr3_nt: TGTGCTAGTGGTTTGCCCCGAGGACTAGCGCTGTATGAGCAGTTCTTC

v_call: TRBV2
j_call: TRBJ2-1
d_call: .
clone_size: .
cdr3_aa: CASSVGRAYNEQFF
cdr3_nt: TGTGCCAGCAGTGTTGGCAGGGCCTACAATGAGCAGTTCTTC

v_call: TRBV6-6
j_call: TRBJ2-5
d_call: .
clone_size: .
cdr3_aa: CASSPVGPRYQETQYF
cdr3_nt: TGTGCCAGCAGTCCCGTAGGCCCCCGGTACCAAGAGACCCAGTACTTC

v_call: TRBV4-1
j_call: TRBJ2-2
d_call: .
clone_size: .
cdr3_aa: CASSQGSTGELFF
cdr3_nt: TGCGCCAGCAGCCAAGGGAGCACCGGGGAGCTGTTTTTT

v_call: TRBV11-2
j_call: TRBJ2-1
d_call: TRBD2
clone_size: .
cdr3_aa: CASSLVGGSLPDYNEQFF
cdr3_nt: TGTGCCAGCAGCTTAGTCGGCGGGAGCCTCCCCGACTACAATGAGCAGTTCTTC